The clone carrying this T cell receptor (beta chain) was recorded at least ten times. The antigen is undetermined. Amplification of TCR alpha and beta CDR3 regions from RNA used iRepertoire nested multiplex PCR. Tissue mRNA or PBMC total RNA, roughly 90-450 ng, went into one-step reverse transcription and amplification. TCRdb ran MiXCR on the multiplex PCR reads and lists one entry per CDR3 protein. The repertoire holds around 180,000 distinct CDR3 sequences, with roughly 45% as singletons. The data stem from a study of glioma-infiltrating T cells. The study's findings and limits: Tissue-blood divergence was below expectation in non-neoplastic patients, above in gliomas. Tissue and blood shared very few CDR3 sequences.

V lost 6 bases and J 3 bases, leaving 23 bases between the germline ends. Germline V gene lookup returns CDR1 MDHEN and CDR2 SYDVKM. The CDR3 spans 17 residues. The source material was glioma tissue, nonneoplastic brain tissue, or PBMCs (not recorded which). This TCR was recovered from a human donor with low-grade glioma or glioblastoma, undergoing nonglioma brain surgery, or in good health (not recorded which). V is TRBV28 and J is TRBJ1-1; D not certain. CDR3 in DNA: TGTGCCAGCAGCCAGACTACGGGTGGACGGGCGCACACTGAAGCTTTCTTT. It translates to CASSQTTGGRAHTEAFF.